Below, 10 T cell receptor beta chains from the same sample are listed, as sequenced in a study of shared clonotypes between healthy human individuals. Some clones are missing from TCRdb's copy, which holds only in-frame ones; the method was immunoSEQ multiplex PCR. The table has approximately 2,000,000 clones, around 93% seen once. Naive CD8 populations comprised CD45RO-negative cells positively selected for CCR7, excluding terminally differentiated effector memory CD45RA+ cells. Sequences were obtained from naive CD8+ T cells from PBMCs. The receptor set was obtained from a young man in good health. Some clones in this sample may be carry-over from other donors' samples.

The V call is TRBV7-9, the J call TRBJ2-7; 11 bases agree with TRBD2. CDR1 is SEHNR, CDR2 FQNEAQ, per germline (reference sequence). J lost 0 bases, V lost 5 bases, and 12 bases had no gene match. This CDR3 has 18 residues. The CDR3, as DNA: TGTGCCAGCAGCCCCCCTCTAGCGGGAGGCCCCACCTCCTACGAGCAGTACTTC. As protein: CASSPPLAGGPTSYEQYF. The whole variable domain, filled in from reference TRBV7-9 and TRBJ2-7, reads DTGVSQNPRHKITKRGQNVTFRCDPISEHNRLYWYRQTLGQGPEFLTYFQNEAQLEKSRLLSDRFSAERPKGSFSTLEIQRTEQGDSAMYLCASSPPLAGGPTSYEQYFGPGTRLTVT.

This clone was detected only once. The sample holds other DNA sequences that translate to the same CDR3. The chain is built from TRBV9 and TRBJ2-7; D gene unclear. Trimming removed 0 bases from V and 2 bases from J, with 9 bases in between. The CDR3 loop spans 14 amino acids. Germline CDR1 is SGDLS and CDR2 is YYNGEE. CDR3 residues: CASSVGGGAYEQYF. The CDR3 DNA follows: TGTGCCAGCAGCGTAGGTGGCGGAGCCTACGAGCAGTACTTC.

The CDR3 spells CASSEGQGPYGYTF. The DNA of the CDR3 is TGTGCCAGCAGTGAAGGACAGGGACCCTATGGCTACACCTTC. This chain uses TRBV2 with TRBJ1-2, with 7 positions matching TRBD1. Germline assignment: CDR1 SNHLY and CDR2 FYNNEI. The CDR3 totals 14 residues. With V trimmed by 1 base and J by 4 bases, 3 bases remained unmatched.

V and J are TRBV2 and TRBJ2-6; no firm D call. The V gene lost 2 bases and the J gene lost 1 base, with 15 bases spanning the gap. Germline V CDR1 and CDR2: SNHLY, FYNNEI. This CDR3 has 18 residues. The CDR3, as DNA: TGTGCCAGCAGTGAATTTAATGGTCCCCCATCTGGGGCCAACGTCCTGACTTTC. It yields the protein CASSEFNGPPSGANVLTF.

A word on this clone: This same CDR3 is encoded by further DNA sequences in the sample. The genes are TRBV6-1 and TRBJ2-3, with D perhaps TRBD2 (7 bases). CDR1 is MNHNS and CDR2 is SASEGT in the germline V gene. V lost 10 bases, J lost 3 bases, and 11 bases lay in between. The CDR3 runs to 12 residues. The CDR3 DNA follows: TGTGCCACCAAGGGGGGGACAGATACGCAGTATTTT. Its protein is CATKGGTDTQYF.

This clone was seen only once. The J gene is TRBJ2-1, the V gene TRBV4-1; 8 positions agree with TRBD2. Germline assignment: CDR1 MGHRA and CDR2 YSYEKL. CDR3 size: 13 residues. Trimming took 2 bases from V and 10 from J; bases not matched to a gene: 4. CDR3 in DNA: TGCGCCAGCAGCCAACTAGGACTAGCAGAGCAGTTCTTC. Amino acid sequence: CASSQLGLAEQFF.

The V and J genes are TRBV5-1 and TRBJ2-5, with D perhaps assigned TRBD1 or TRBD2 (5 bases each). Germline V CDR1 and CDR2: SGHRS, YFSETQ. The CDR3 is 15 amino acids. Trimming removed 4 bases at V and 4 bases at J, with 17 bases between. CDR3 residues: CASSVDPGTPETQYF. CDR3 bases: TGCGCCAGCAGCGTTGATCCCGGGACCCCAGAGACCCAGTACTTC. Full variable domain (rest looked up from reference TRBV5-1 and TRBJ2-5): KAGVTQTPRYLIKTRGQQVTLSCSPISGHRSVSWYQQTPGQGLQFLFEYFSETQRNKGNFPGRFSGRQFSNSRSEMNVSTLELGDSALYLCASSVDPGTPETQYFGPGTRLLVL.

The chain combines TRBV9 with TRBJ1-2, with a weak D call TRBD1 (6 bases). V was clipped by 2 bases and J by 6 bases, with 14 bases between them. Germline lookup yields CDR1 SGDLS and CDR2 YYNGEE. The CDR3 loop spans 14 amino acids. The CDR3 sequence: CASSVLSQGNGYTF. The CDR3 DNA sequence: TGTGCCAGCAGCGTCCTATCCCAGGGGAATGGCTACACCTTC.

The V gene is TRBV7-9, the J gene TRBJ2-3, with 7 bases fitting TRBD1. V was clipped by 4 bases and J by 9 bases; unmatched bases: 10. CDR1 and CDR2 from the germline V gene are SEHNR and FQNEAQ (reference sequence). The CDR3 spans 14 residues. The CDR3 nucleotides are TGTGCCAGCAGCTCCTCCCGACAGGGTGGCACGCAGTATTTT. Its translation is CASSSSRQGGTQYF.

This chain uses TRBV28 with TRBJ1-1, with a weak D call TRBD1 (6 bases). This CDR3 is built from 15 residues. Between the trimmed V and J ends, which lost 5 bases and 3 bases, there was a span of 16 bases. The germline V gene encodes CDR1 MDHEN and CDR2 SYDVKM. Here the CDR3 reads CASSPFPGADTEAFF. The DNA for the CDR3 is TGTGCCAGCAGTCCCTTCCCGGGGGCTGACACTGAAGCTTTCTTT.